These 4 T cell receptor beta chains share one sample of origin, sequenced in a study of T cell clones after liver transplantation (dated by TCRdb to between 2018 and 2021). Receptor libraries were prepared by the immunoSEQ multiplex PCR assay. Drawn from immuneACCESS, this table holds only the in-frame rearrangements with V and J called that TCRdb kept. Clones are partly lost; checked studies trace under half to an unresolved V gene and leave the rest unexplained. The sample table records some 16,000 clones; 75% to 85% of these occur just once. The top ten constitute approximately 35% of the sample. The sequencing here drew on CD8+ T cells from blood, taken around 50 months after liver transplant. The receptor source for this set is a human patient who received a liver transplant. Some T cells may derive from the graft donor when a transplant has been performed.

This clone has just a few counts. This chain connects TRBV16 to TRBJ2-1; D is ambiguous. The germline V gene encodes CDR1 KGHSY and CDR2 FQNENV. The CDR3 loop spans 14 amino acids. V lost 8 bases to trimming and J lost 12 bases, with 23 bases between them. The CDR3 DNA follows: TGTGCCAGCGCCCTGAGGCGGCCAGTGGAGCGGCAGTTCTTC. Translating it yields CASALRRPVERQFF. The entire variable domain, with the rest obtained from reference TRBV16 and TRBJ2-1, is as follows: GEEVAQTPKHLVRGEGQKAKLYCAPIKGHSYVFWYQQVLKNEFKFLISFQNENVFDETGMPKERFSAKCLPNSPCSLEIQATKLEDSAVYFCASALRRPVERQFFGPGTRLTVL.

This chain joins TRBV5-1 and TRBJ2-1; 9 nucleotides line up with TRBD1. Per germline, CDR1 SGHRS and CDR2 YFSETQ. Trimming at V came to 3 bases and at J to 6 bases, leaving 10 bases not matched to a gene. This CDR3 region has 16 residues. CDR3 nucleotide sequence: TGCGCCAGCAGCTCCCCGGGACAGGGTTTAGGCAATGAGCAGTTCTTC. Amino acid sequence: CASSSPGQGLGNEQFF.

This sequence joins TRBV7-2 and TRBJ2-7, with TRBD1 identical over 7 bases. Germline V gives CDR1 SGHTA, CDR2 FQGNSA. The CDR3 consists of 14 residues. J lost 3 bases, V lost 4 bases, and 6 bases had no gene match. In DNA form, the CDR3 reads TGTGCCAGCAGCTATACAGGGGTAGTCTACGAGCAGTACTTC. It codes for CASSYTGVVYEQYF.

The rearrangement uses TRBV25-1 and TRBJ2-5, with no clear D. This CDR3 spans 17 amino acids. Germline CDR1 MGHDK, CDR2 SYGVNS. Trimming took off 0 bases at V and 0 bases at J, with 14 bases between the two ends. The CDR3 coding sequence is TGTGCCAGCAGTGAATATAATCTGGGGTGGGACCAAGAGACCCAGTACTTC. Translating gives CASSEYNLGWDQETQYF.